This TCR beta chain was found in a study of blood T cell repertoires in COVID-19. Study in general: Acute-phase and convalescent COVID-19 samples originated in the United States, Italy and Spain.

The assay was immunoSEQ multiplex PCR, and TCRdb's table has in-frame clones only and misses some. The top ten hold roughly 4.6% of the sample, which has 70,000 to 75,000 clones, approximately 85% seen once. To note about this clone: The sample carries other DNA sequences with the same CDR3.

CDR1 and CDR2 from the germline V gene are SGHDN and FVKESK. Deletions cut 1 base from V and 0 bases from J, with 7 bases between. This CDR3 contains 14 residues. The chain employs TRBV14 and TRBJ2-7; unclear D gene. The clonotype originates from a human donor in a cohort sampled during active COVID-19. The sequencing sample was made of peripheral blood. CDR3: CASSQGGRSYEQYF. CDR3 DNA sequence: TGTGCCAGCAGCCAAGGTGGCCGCTCCTACGAGCAGTACTTC.